The 3 T cell receptor beta chains given below trace back to one sample, sequenced in a study of blood T cell repertoires in COVID-19. The repertoire was sequenced with immunoSEQ multiplex PCR; TCRdb's copy has only in-frame clones and lacks some. The data show about 48,000 clones, about nine tenths seen once. The sequenced sample was peripheral blood. The receptors here all came from a man in his 70s with acute or convalescent COVID-19.

The J gene is TRBJ2-7, the V gene TRBV6-1, with D possibly being TRBD1 (5 bases). The CDR3 has 13 amino acids. V dropped 5 bases and J dropped 6 bases, with 14 bases sitting between them. Germline V gene lookup returns CDR1 MNHNS and CDR2 SASEGT. The CDR3 protein is CASSSNQGIEQYF. The CDR3 DNA follows: TGTGCCAGCAGTTCGAACCAGGGAATCGAGCAGTACTTC.

The rearrangement links TRBV9 to TRBJ1-1; D uncertain. Germline lookup yields CDR1 SGDLS and CDR2 YYNGEE. There are 13 residues in the CDR3. The V end lost 0 bases, the J end lost 4 bases, and 7 bases lay between the germline ends. Written as DNA, the CDR3 is TGTGCCAGCAGCGTAGCCCCTTCCACTGAAGCTTTCTTT. Translated: CASSVAPSTEAFF.

The chain recombines TRBV11-2 with TRBJ1-1; D gene uncertain. The germline gives CDR1 SGHAT, CDR2 FQNNGV. Trimming stripped 5 bases from V and 1 base from J, with 14 bases between. The CDR3 extends over 15 amino acids. The CDR3 DNA reads as TGTGCCAGCAGCCCAACGGCGGGCAGGAACACTGAAGCTTTCTTT. This sequence encodes CASSPTAGRNTEAFF.